The clone carrying this T cell receptor beta chain was seen many times. Its target is unknown. TCRdb re-derived calls from the 5' RACE reads in MiXCR, one entry per CDR3 protein. This sample has about 36,000 distinct CDR3 sequences, with 10% to 13% found just once. The J segment lost 3 bases and the V segment lost 3 bases, leaving 6 bases of the junction unmatched. The length of the CDR3 is 14 residues. Per the germline V gene, CDR1 is DFQATT and CDR2 is SNEGSKA (reference sequence). The sample is drawn from a study of neurological immune-mediated disorders. Whole-study findings and limits: No CDR3 amino acid sequences were shared by expanded clones across subjects, suggesting private repertoires in all groups.

The receptor was derived from a woman under 40 with HTLV-1-associated myelopathy (HAM/TSP). What was sequenced was PBMCs. V is TRBV20-1 and J is TRBJ1-1; 8 positions match TRBD1. The CDR3 DNA reads TGCAGTGCTAGCCCCGACAGGGGAGACACTGAAGCTTTCTTT. It encodes CSASPDRGDTEAFF.